A few counts support the clone carrying this T cell receptor (beta chain). With V trimmed by 1 base and J by 2 bases, 6 bases remained unmatched. Germline V gene lookup returns CDR1 SGHRS and CDR2 YFSETQ. CDR3 size: 15 residues. The entry originates in a study of blood T cells in healthy people across ages. The donors, healthy Caucasians from Russia, were aged about 6 to 100. Every donor provided roughly 10 milliliters of peripheral blood. The authors ran a second PCR of about 6 to 11 cycles using a sample-barcoded 5' primer and a J-beta primer mix. Every cDNA was tagged by a template-switch adaptor with 12 random nucleotides. Every individual sample yielded 2.5 million or more paired-end reads (each containing CDR3). TCRdb fed the 5' RACE reads into MiXCR, producing one record per CDR3 protein. The sample shows 600,000 to 850,000 distinct CDR3 sequences, around 46% of them seen only once.

The receptor was derived from a woman aged 60-75 years in good health. V usage is TRBV5-1 and J usage is TRBJ2-7, with 7 bases fitting TRBD1. Source material: blood. In nucleotides, the CDR3 is TGCGCCAGCAGCTTGAATCGCCAGGGGGCCTACGAGCAGTACTTC. This codes for CASSLNRQGAYEQYF.